The 26 T cell receptor beta chains below all came from one sample that was sequenced in a study of blood T cell repertoires in COVID-19. Assay: immunoSEQ multiplex PCR; the TCRdb copy retains only in-frame clones and omits some. The data hold 150,000 or so clones, with 80% observed a single time. The sample was PBMCs or T cells enriched from blood (not recorded which). The source is a woman in her sixties or seventies who had recovered from COVID-19.

The V call is TRBV7-8, the J call TRBJ1-5; D is unresolved. CDR1 is SGHVS and CDR2 is FQNEAQ in the germline V gene. CDR3 length equals 15 residues. V was clipped by 4 bases and J by 1 base, with 11 bases between them. For the CDR3, the DNA is TGTGCCAGCAGCTCCTCGGGAAGCAGCAATCAGCCCCAGCATTTT. It is translated as CASSSSGSSNQPQHF.

This clone was observed once. The rearrangement joins TRBV19 to TRBJ2-1, with 10 bases fitting TRBD2. The V gene end was trimmed by 1 base and the J gene end by 4 bases; junction bases not matched to a gene: 7. Looked up from germline, CDR1 is LNHDA and CDR2 is SQIVND (reference sequence). The length of the CDR3 is 17 residues. The CDR3 protein is CASSIAGSGGLYNEQFF. Written as DNA, the CDR3 is TGTGCCAGTAGTATAGCCGGTAGCGGGGGGCTTTACAATGAGCAGTTCTTC. The variable domain in full, completed from reference TRBV19 and TRBJ2-1, reads DGGITQSPKYLFRKEGQNVTLSCEQNLNHDAMYWYRQDPGQGLRLIYYSQIVNDFQKGDIAEGYSVSREKKESFPLTVTSAQKNPTAFYLCASSIAGSGGLYNEQFFGPGTRLTVL.

The rearrangement joins TRBV24-1 to TRBJ2-3; 7 bases are shared with TRBD2. V gave up 9 bases and J gave up 5 bases; unmatched junction bases: 10. The CDR3 spans 14 residues. Germline loops: CDR1 KGHDR, CDR2 SFDVKD. Here the CDR3 reads CATGAGREIDTQYF. CDR3 in DNA: TGTGCCACCGGAGCAGGGAGGGAGATAGATACGCAGTATTTT.

This rearrangement joins TRBV19 to TRBJ1-2; tentative D call: TRBD1 (6 bases). V dropped 11 bases and J dropped 7 bases, with 20 bases sitting between them. CDR1 is LNHDA, CDR2 SQIVND, per germline (reference sequence). This CDR3 contains 13 residues. The CDR3 reads CASRGVPTGGYTF. The CDR3 coding sequence is TGTGCCTCCAGGGGAGTACCCACTGGTGGCTACACCTTC.

The chain links TRBV11-2 to TRBJ2-7; 7 positions agree with TRBD2. Trimming cost V 7 bases and J 3 bases; bases outside gene matches: 12. CDR1 SGHAT and CDR2 FQNNGV come from the germline V gene. This CDR3 has 15 amino acids. CDR3 loop: CASTAGGGLLYEQYF. Written as DNA, the CDR3 is TGTGCCAGCACCGCGGGCGGGGGACTACTCTACGAGCAGTACTTC.

Only a few counts were recorded for this clone. This sequence joins TRBV30 and TRBJ1-1; D unclear. The ends were cut back, 3 bases at V and 5 bases at J, with 13 bases in the middle. The CDR3 sequence is 13 residues long. Germline values: CDR1 GTSNPN, CDR2 SVGIG (reference sequence). As DNA, the CDR3 is TGTGCCTGGAGCATACTAGTGGGGACTGAAGCTTTCTTT. This codes for CAWSILVGTEAFF.

Note on this clone: Distinct nucleotide sequences in the sample also encode this CDR3. The chain combines TRBV18 with TRBJ1-5; no reliable D call. V was trimmed by 2 bases and J by 2 bases, leaving 4 bases between them. Germline assignment: CDR1 KGHSH and CDR2 LQKENI. The CDR3 runs 13 residues. DNA for the CDR3: TGTGCCAGCTCACCAGCGGGCAATCAGCCCCAGCATTTT. Amino acids: CASSPAGNQPQHF.

This chain links TRBV29-1 with TRBJ2-1, with 8 bases that match TRBD2. The V segment lost 3 bases and the J segment 8 bases; nucleotides outside the gene matches: 9. Per germline, CDR1 SQVTM and CDR2 ANQGSEA. The CDR3 length is 14 residues. Here the CDR3 DNA reads TGCAGCGTTGAGGCTCCGGGGGGGCCGGATGAGCAGTTCTTC. Amino acid sequence: CSVEAPGGPDEQFF.

The J gene is TRBJ1-1, the V gene TRBV19; 10 positions agree with TRBD1. The CDR3 is made up of 14 amino acids. Germline loops: CDR1 LNHDA, CDR2 SQIVND (reference sequence). V trimming: 7 bases; J trimming: 3 bases; junction bases outside the gene matches: 5. Here the CDR3 reads CASIRQGADTEAFF. The CDR3 nucleotides are TGTGCCAGTATCAGACAGGGGGCGGACACTGAAGCTTTCTTT.

The chain combines TRBV6-5 with TRBJ1-2, with 9 nucleotides matching TRBD1. The germline V gene has CDR1 MNHEY and CDR2 SVGAGI. This CDR3 has 14 amino acids. V gave up 6 bases and J gave up 8 bases; unmatched junction bases: 10. The DNA of the CDR3 is TGTGCCAGCAGCGCTGGACAGGGGACGGGAGGCTACACCTTC. Protein: CASSAGQGTGGYTF.

This chain links TRBV3-1 (or the pseudogene TRBV3-2) with TRBJ1-3; D is perhaps TRBD1 (6 bases). CDR1 LGHDT and CDR2 YNNKEL come from the germline V gene (reference sequence). Trimming pared 0 bases from V and 4 bases from J, leaving 16 bases between. This CDR3 comprises 17 residues. The CDR3 spells CASSQEQGRPSGNTIYF. CDR3 nucleotide sequence: TGTGCCAGCAGCCAAGAGCAGGGGCGGCCCTCCGGAAACACCATATATTTT.

The chain combines TRBV5-1 with TRBJ2-7, with 8 bases that match TRBD1. The trim removed 0 bases at V and 5 bases at J, leaving 4 bases unmatched. From germline, CDR1 is SGHRS and CDR2 YFSETQ. This CDR3 comprises 14 residues. The DNA for the CDR3 is TGCGCCAGCAGCTTGGGACAGGGGTCCCACGAGCAGTACTTC. Translation: CASSLGQGSHEQYF.

J is TRBJ2-4 and V is TRBV3-1 (or the pseudogene TRBV3-2), with 7 bases identical to TRBD2. Unmatched junction bases numbered 8, after V lost 0 bases and J lost 6 bases. The CDR3 covers 16 residues. From germline, CDR1 is LGHDT and CDR2 YNNKEL (reference sequence). The CDR3: CASSQESGAGGNIQYF. As DNA, the CDR3 is TGTGCCAGCAGCCAAGAGAGCGGGGCAGGAGGAAACATTCAGTACTTC.

The chain joins TRBV6-5 to TRBJ2-7, with D maybe TRBD2 (6 bases). Germline V CDR1 and CDR2: MNHEY, SVGAGI. This CDR3 comprises 15 residues. Trimming shortened V by 7 bases and J by 0 bases, and 16 bases separated the two germline ends. CDR3 DNA: TGTGCCAGCACCCAACTTGCGGGGACCTCCTACGAGCAGTACTTC. The encoded protein is CASTQLAGTSYEQYF.

This rearrangement joins TRBV7-2 to TRBJ2-2; D is ambiguous. This CDR3 is 18 amino acids long. Trimming removed 1 base from V and 3 bases from J, with 18 bases in between. Per the germline V gene, CDR1 is SGHTA and CDR2 is FQGNSA. CDR3 in DNA: TGTGCCAGCAGCTTAGATCCCCCCTTAGTCCGGGACACCGGGGAGCTGTTTTTT. Translated, it gives CASSLDPPLVRDTGELFF. The full variable domain, its missing parts supplied by reference TRBV7-2 and TRBJ2-2, is GAGVSQSPSNKVTEKGKDVELRCDPISGHTALYWYRQSLGQGLEFLIYFQGNSAPDKSGLPSDRFSAERTGGSVSTLTIQRTQQEDSAVYLCASSLDPPLVRDTGELFFGEGSRLTVL.

This clone was recorded once. V usage is TRBV7-2 and J usage is TRBJ2-3, with 9 positions matching TRBD2. The CDR3 is 17 residues long. J was trimmed by 2 bases and V by 5 bases; bases with no gene match: 11. The germline CDR1 and CDR2 sequences are SGHTA and FQGNSA. CDR3: CASSPPKGGGATDTQYF. The CDR3 nucleotides read TGTGCCAGCAGCCCCCCCAAGGGCGGGGGGGCCACAGATACGCAGTATTTT.

J is TRBJ1-2 and V is TRBV23-1, with D possibly TRBD1 on 6 matching bases. TRBV23-1 is placed among ORFs of uncertain function. Trimming stripped 0 bases from V and 4 bases from J, with 9 bases between. The CDR3 contains 14 residues. Here the CDR3 reads CASSQSWTAYGYTF. The DNA for the CDR3 is TGCGCCAGCAGTCAATCGTGGACAGCCTATGGCTACACCTTC.

CDR3 in DNA: TGTGCCAGCAGTTTGACAGCTGGAAACACCATATATTTT. Protein sequence: CASSLTAGNTIYF. The V call is TRBV12-3 or TRBV12-4, the J call TRBJ1-3, with D possibly TRBD1 on 5 matching bases. V was clipped by 3 bases and J by 2 bases, with 5 bases between them. The CDR3 is 13 amino acids.

This clone was observed a handful of times. The genes are TRBV6-5 and TRBJ1-4; tentatively, D is TRBD1 (5 bases). This CDR3 has 15 amino acids. CDR1 and CDR2 from the germline V gene are MNHEY and SVGAGI. The ends were cut back, 0 bases at V and 8 bases at J, with 13 bases in the middle. The CDR3 nucleotides read TGTGCCAGCAGTTACTCGCCAGGGCCTGGCGAAAAACTGTTTTTT. Its translation is CASSYSPGPGEKLFF.

The gene calls are TRBV4-1 and TRBJ2-7; 8 bases map to TRBD1. The CDR3 spans 15 residues. Per the germline V gene, CDR1 is MGHRA and CDR2 is YSYEKL. V shed 0 bases and J 5 bases; nucleotides not matched to a gene: 6. CDR3 sequence: CASSQDGQGGDEQYF. CDR3 nucleotides: TGCGCCAGCAGCCAAGACGGACAGGGAGGAGACGAGCAGTACTTC.

The chain carries TRBV10-3 and TRBJ2-3, with 8 bases that match TRBD2. The junction had 14 bases not matched to a gene; V was cut back by 6 bases and J by 0 bases. This CDR3 contains 18 residues. The germline V gene encodes CDR1 ENHRY and CDR2 SYGVKD. CDR3 nucleotides: TGTGCCATCAGCAGGTGGCGGGGGGATGAGGAGAGCACAGATACGCAGTATTTT. Its translation: CAISRWRGDEESTDTQYF.

This chain uses TRBV3-1 (or the pseudogene TRBV3-2) with TRBJ1-2, with a tentative D call TRBD1 (6 bases). This CDR3 has 12 residues. Trimming took 2 bases from V and 8 from J, leaving 9 bases between them. Germline assignment: CDR1 LGHDT and CDR2 YNNKEL (reference sequence). The CDR3 DNA is TGTGCCAGCAGCCAACGACAGGACGGCTACACCTTC. It specifies CASSQRQDGYTF.

The chain combines TRBV11-2 with TRBJ2-5; D is unclear. Germline V gene lookup returns CDR1 SGHAT and CDR2 FQNNGV. The CDR3 has 11 residues. V was cut by 5 bases and J by 3 bases, with 4 bases left in between. DNA for the CDR3: TGTGCCAGCAGCCCCAAAGAGACCCAGTACTTC. It codes for CASSPKETQYF.

The rearrangement uses TRBV12-3 or TRBV12-4 and TRBJ1-5, with D uncertain. The CDR3 contains 13 residues. The germline V and J ends were trimmed by 0 bases and 9 bases, with 9 bases remaining between them. CDR3 amino acids: CASSLAYTGPQHF. The CDR3 coding sequence is TGTGCCAGCAGTTTAGCGTACACGGGGCCCCAGCATTTT.

V and J are TRBV19 and TRBJ2-3; TRBD1 agrees at 9 bases. The J segment lost 3 bases and the V segment lost 5 bases, leaving 6 bases of the junction unmatched. The CDR3 runs 15 residues. Per germline, CDR1 LNHDA and CDR2 SQIVND (reference sequence). The CDR3 region is CASSSRDRVTDTQYF. The CDR3 DNA reads TGTGCCAGTAGTTCCCGGGACAGGGTGACAGATACGCAGTATTTT. The full variable domain, with the rest looked up from reference TRBV19 and TRBJ2-3, is DGGITQSPKYLFRKEGQNVTLSCEQNLNHDAMYWYRQDPGQGLRLIYYSQIVNDFQKGDIAEGYSVSREKKESFPLTVTSAQKNPTAFYLCASSSRDRVTDTQYFGPGTRLTVL.

The CDR3 loop is CASSKWDEKSGTGGYGYTF. As DNA, the CDR3 is TGTGCCAGCAGCAAGTGGGATGAAAAATCCGGGACAGGGGGATATGGCTACACCTTC. V is TRBV21-1 and J is TRBJ1-2; the D call in the table, TRBD1, was not verified against the DNA. TRBV21-1 is a known pseudogene. CDR3 length: 19 amino acids.